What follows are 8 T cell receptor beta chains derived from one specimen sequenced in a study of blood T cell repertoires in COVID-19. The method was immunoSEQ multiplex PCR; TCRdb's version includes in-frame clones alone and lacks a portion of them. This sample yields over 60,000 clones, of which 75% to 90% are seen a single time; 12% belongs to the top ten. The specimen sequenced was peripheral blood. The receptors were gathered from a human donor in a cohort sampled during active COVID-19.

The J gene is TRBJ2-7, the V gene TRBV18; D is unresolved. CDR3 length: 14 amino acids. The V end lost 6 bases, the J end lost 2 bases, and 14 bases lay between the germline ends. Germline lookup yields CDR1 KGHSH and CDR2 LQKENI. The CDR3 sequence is CASSPTRNPYEQYF. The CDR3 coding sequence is TGTGCCAGCTCCCCTACTCGTAACCCCTACGAGCAGTACTTC.

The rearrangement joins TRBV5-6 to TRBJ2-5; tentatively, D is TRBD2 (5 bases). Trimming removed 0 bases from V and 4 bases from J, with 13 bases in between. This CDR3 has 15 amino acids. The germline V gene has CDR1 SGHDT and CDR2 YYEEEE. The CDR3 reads CASSLAMVARETQYF. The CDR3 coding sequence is TGTGCCAGCAGCTTGGCGATGGTAGCGAGAGAGACCCAGTACTTC.

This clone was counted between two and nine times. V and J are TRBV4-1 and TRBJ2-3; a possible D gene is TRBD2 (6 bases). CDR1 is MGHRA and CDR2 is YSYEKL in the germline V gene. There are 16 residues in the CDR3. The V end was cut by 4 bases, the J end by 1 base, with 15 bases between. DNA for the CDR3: TGCGCCAGCAGCCCGGCCGGGACTGAGGGCACAGATACGCAGTATTTT. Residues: CASSPAGTEGTDTQYF.

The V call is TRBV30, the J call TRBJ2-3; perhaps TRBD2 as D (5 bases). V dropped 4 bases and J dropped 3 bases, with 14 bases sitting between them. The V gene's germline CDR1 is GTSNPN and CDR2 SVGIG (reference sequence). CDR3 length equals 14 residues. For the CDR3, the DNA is TGTGCCTGGACGAGGGATTCTGGGACAGATACGCAGTATTTT. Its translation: CAWTRDSGTDTQYF.

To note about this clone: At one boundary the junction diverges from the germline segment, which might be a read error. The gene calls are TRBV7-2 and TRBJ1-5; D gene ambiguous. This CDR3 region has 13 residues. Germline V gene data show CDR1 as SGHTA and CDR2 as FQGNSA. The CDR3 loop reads CASSLESTRPQHF. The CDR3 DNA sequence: TGTGCCAGCAGTTTAGAGTCGACTCGGCCCCAGCATTTT.

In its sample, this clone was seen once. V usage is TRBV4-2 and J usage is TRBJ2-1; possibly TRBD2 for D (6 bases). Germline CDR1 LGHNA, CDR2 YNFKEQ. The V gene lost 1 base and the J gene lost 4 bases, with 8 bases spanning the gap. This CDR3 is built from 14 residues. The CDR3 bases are TGTGCCAGCAGCCAAGTTGGGGGGTACAATGAGCAGTTCTTC. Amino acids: CASSQVGGYNEQFF.

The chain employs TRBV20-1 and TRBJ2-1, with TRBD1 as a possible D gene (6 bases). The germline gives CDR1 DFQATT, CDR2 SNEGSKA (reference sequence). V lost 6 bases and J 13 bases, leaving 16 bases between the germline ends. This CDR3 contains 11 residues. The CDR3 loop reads CSARNDRPQFF. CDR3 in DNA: TGCAGTGCGAGGAACGACAGGCCCCAGTTCTTC.

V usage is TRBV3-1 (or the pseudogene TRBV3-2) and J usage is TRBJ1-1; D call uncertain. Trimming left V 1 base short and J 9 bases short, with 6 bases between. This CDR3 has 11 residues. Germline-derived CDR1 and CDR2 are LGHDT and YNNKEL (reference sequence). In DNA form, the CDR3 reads TGTGCCAGCAGCCAAGGGCAAAAAGCTTTCTTT. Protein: CASSQGQKAFF.